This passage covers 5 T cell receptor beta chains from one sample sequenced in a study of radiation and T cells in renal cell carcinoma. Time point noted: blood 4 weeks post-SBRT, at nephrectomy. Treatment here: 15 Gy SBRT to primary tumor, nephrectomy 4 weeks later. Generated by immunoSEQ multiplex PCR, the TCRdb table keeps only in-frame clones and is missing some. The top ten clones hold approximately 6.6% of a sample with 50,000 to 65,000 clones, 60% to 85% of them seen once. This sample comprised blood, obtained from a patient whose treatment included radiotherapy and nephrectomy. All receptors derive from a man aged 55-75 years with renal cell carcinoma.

The CDR3 DNA reads as TGCGCCAGCAGCTTGACAGGGGGGCCGTCTGGGGCTGAAGCTTTCTTT. Protein sequence: CASSLTGGPSGAEAFF. The rearrangement links TRBV5-1 to TRBJ1-1; 8 bases fit TRBD1. From germline, CDR1 is SGHRS and CDR2 YFSETQ. Trimming at V came to 1 base and at J to 6 bases, leaving 11 bases not matched to a gene. This CDR3 has 16 residues.

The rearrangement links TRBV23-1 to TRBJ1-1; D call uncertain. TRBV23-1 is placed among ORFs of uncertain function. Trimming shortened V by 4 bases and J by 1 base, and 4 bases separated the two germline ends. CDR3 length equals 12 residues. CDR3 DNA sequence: TGCGCCAGCAGTCGGGCGAACACTGAAGCTTTCTTT. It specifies CASSRANTEAFF.

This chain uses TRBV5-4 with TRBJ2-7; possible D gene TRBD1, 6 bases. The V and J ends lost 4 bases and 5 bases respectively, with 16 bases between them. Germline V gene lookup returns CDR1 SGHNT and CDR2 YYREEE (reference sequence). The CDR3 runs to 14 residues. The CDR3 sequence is CASSETGTTHEQYF. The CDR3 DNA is TGTGCCAGCAGCGAAACCGGGACAACACACGAGCAGTACTTC.

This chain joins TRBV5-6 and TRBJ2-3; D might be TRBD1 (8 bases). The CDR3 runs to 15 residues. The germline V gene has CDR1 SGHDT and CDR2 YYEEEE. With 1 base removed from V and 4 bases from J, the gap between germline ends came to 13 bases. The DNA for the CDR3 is TGTGCCAGCAGCTTGAACAGGGGGGGCGCAGATACGCAGTATTTT. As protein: CASSLNRGGADTQYF.

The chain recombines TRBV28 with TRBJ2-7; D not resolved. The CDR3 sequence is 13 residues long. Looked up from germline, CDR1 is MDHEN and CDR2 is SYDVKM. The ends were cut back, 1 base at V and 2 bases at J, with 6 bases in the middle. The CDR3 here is CASSLLPTYEQYF. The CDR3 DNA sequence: TGTGCCAGCAGTTTATTACCGACCTACGAGCAGTACTTC. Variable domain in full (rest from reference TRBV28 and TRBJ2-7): DVKVTQSSRYLVKRTGEKVFLECVQDMDHENMFWYRQDPGLGLRLIYFSYDVKMKEKGDIPEGYSVSREKKERFSLILESASTNQTSMYLCASSLLPTYEQYFGPGTRLTVT.